This TCR beta chain comes out of a study of beta chain features in type 1 diabetes (dated by TCRdb to about 2018). With respect to the entire study: No differences in mean age, gender distribution, total cell number or subset yield were found between patients and healthy donors. A total of approximately 110,000,000 sorted cells were examined across all samples, and a strong correlation was observed between cell number per subset and RNA yield. The study compared TCRB repertoires of sorted circulating CD4+ T cell subsets between recently diagnosed type 1 diabetes patients and matched healthy donors. Regulatory and stem cell-like memory subsets were obtained from only 8 patients and about eight healthy donors, while naive and central memory subsets were obtained from all 30 or so donors.

This clone turned up a few times. Its antigen has not been determined. No per-base quality is available; no much larger clone lies one base away. The junction shows trimming of 3 bases on V and 1 base on J, plus 13 bases between the germline ends. From its cysteine to its phenylalanine, the CDR3 spans 15 amino acids. Kept here is only the CDR3 DNA, which spans 45 bases and is read in frame from base 1. In the germline V gene, CDR1 corresponds to SGHDT and CDR2 to YYEEEE. Each donor gave one peripheral blood draw, approximately 110 mL on average, collected into heparinised tubes. Naive, central memory, regulatory and stem cell-like memory CD4+ T cells were sorted on a BD FACSAria II using a panel including CD45RO, CCR7, CD25, CD127, CD95 and CD27. Every sorted population had a purity above 95%. PBMCs were separated immediately by Lymphoprep density gradient centrifugation and were stained directly, without being cultured. Samples were stained and sorted in pairs, with one healthy donor and one patient per experiment, so that batch effects were minimized.

The High Capacity cDNA Reverse Transcription Kit was used to reverse transcribe all of the isolated RNA, meaning that expressed TCRB transcripts were what got sequenced. Deep immunoSEQ sequencing was applied to naive, central memory and regulatory T cell samples, giving an average of around 4 million total reads per sample. Sorted cells were lysed in RLT buffer and RNA was extracted with DNase-treated RNeasy Micro or Mini kits, depending on cell number. Each cell subset was processed separately to prevent cross-contamination, with patient and healthy donor samples processed together. The immunoSEQ multiplex PCR was used to amplify TCRB sequences from cDNA, yielding 87-bp fragments that span the CDR3 region. Sequencing of the amplicons was done on the Illumina HiSeq platform. Processing in the source paper ran as follows. Synthetic template baselines were used to correct PCR bias computationally, reads within Hamming distance 2 were collapsed, and singletons that could not be merged were discarded. Reads were aligned against IMGT so that V, D and J genes, CDR3 length and insertions or deletions at six rearrangement sites could be assigned. Within each subset, clonotype counts were normalized to sorted cell number, and only after that were true diversity and Gini coefficients computed with the tcR R package. Repertoire sharing was quantified using the overlap coefficient calculated on TCRB nucleotide sequences. The table comes from immuneACCESS by way of TCRdb, which keeps in-frame sequences with V and J called. Part of the clones is missing from these tables; in studies checked, under half for an unresolved V gene and the rest for unknown reasons. The D gene and trimming were derived from the DNA, and the V and J assignments and clone size from that table. The sample has around 70,000 clones on record, around 49% of them singletons. Around 0.7% of the sample comes from the top ten.

The study at large found these results: Naive, central memory and regulatory TCRB repertoires appeared to be more alike among patients than among healthy donors. Because cDNA rather than genomic DNA was sequenced, highly expressing activated cells could have been over-represented, although no difference in activation and CD3 levels was found between groups. Because the HLA sub-analyses included only small numbers of individuals, any influence of HLA type on TCRB rearrangement was left unresolved. Type 1 diabetes patients showed a moderate but significant shortening of TCRB CDR3 length in all four CD4+ subsets. Fewer insertions and more nucleotide deletions at VDJ recombination sites were observed in patients with type 1 diabetes, implying thymic rearrangement abnormalities. PCR may preferentially amplify shorter templates, but because patient and control samples were amplified and corrected together, any resulting skew would affect both groups equally.

Source material: central memory CD4+ T cells from blood. The sequence was collected from a man aged 25-45 years with type 1 diabetes. Rearrangement joined TRBV5-6 to TRBJ2-5, with the identity of the D gene unclear. The CDR3 corresponds to CASSSKAEPQETQYF. Here is the DNA: TGTGCCAGCAGCTCAAAGGCGGAGCCCCAAGAGACCCAGTACTTC.